This TCR beta chain was sequenced during a study of T cells in Graves' hyperthyroidism and ophthalmopathy. Study results and limitations: For ophthalmopathy, model prediction preceded onset by a median about 6 months.

Amplification of TCR beta CDR3 regions used RNA as the template. HTBI primers drove first-round RT-PCR of the TCR CDR3. TCRdb processed the multiplex PCR reads anew with MiXCR; each CDR3 protein has one entry. Among over 650,000 distinct CDR3 sequences listed, nearly 45% were seen once. Points on this clonotype: Its target is unknown.

What was sequenced was peripheral blood or thyroid tissue (not recorded which). This sequence was found in an adult man with Graves' disease, either hyperthyroidism or ophthalmopathy (not recorded which).

DNA for the CDR3: TGTGCCAGCAGAACCGGGACCAACTATGGCTACACCTTC. Its translation: CASRTGTNYGYTF. This rearrangement joins TRBV10-3 to TRBJ1-2, with a possible D match to TRBD1 (5 bases). The CDR3 is 13 residues long. CDR1 is ENHRY, CDR2 SYGVKD, per germline. The germline V and J ends were trimmed by 10 bases and 2 bases, with 14 bases remaining between them.